Listed here are 22 T cell receptor beta chains from one sample, sequenced in a study of OX40 agonist ivuxolimab in advanced cancers. Generated by immunoSEQ multiplex PCR, the TCRdb table keeps only in-frame clones and is missing some. This sample has around 95,000 clones, with 85% to 95% found just once. The starting material was CD4+ or CD8+ T cells sorted from blood, obtained in a trial of the OX40 agonist ivuxolimab. These receptors all stem from an adult with an advanced solid tumor such as melanoma, head and neck, liver or kidney cancer.

The chain carries TRBV19 and TRBJ1-4; D is perhaps TRBD1 (6 bases). The V gene lost 4 bases and the J gene lost 5 bases, with 11 bases spanning the gap. CDR1 LNHDA and CDR2 SQIVND come from the germline V gene (reference sequence). This CDR3 is built from 14 residues. For the CDR3, the DNA is TGTGCCAGTAGTAATCGCCAGGGGAATGAAAAACTGTTTTTT. It translates to CASSNRQGNEKLFF.

The chain is built from TRBV5-6 and TRBJ2-5; 7 bases agree with TRBD1. This CDR3 has 13 residues. The V and J ends lost 3 bases and 5 bases, in that order; junction bases with no gene match: 4. Per the germline V gene, CDR1 is SGHDT and CDR2 is YYEEEE. For the CDR3, the DNA is TGTGCCAGCAGCTCACAGGGGTGGGAGACCCAGTACTTC. Translated: CASSSQGWETQYF.

The rearrangement joins TRBV6-5 to TRBJ2-7; D is tentatively TRBD1 or TRBD2 (5 bases each). Germline V CDR1 and CDR2: MNHEY, SVGAGI. Trimming stripped 5 bases from V and 3 bases from J, with 11 bases between. This CDR3 region has 13 residues. CDR3 residues: CASSLRDGYEQYF. Written as DNA, the CDR3 is TGTGCCAGCAGTCTAAGGGACGGCTACGAGCAGTACTTC.

The chain combines TRBV7-2 with TRBJ2-6; D remains unclear. Germline assignment: CDR1 SGHTA and CDR2 FQGNSA. The CDR3 has 17 residues. The V end was cut by 0 bases, the J end by 0 bases, with 9 bases between. The CDR3 spells CASSLAIGFSGANVLTF. The CDR3 region has the DNA TGTGCCAGCAGCTTAGCGATCGGTTTCTCTGGGGCCAACGTCCTGACTTTC.

The V gene is TRBV5-1, the J gene TRBJ2-5; TRBD1 or TRBD2 may be the D gene (5 bases each). Trimming took 3 bases from V and 1 from J, leaving 10 bases between them. This CDR3 comprises 14 residues. CDR1 is SGHRS, CDR2 YFSETQ, per germline. CDR3 amino acids: CASSSRDGQETQYF. CDR3 in DNA: TGCGCCAGCAGCTCCAGGGACGGCCAAGAGACCCAGTACTTC.

This clone was seen a single time. The chain employs TRBV7-9 and TRBJ1-2; 7 bases align to TRBD1. The germline CDR1 and CDR2 sequences are SEHNR and FQNEAQ (reference sequence). V lost 4 bases and J lost 0; bases outside the gene matches: 14. This CDR3 region has 18 residues. The CDR3 reads CASSSRWDSQTTNYGYTF. CDR3 nucleotides: TGTGCCAGCAGCTCCAGATGGGACAGTCAAACTACTAACTATGGCTACACCTTC.

CDR3 protein: CASSQDEAIGELFF. CDR3 nucleotides: TGTGCCAGCAGCCAGGATGAAGCTATCGGGGAGCTGTTTTTT. The V gene is TRBV7-9, the J gene TRBJ2-2, with unresolved D. Germline loops: CDR1 SEHNR, CDR2 FQNEAQ (reference sequence). The ends were cut back, 5 bases at V and 7 bases at J, with 14 bases in the middle. The CDR3 is 14 residues long.

The rearrangement uses TRBV5-1 and TRBJ2-2, with 7 bases lining up with TRBD1. Germline V gene lookup returns CDR1 SGHRS and CDR2 YFSETQ. The CDR3 contains 14 residues. Trimming removed 5 bases from V and 4 bases from J; junction bases left unmatched: 5. The CDR3 coding sequence is TGCGCCAGCAGGTACAGGGGCGGCACCGGGGAGCTGTTTTTT. The encoded protein is CASRYRGGTGELFF.

The J gene is TRBJ2-5, the V gene TRBV5-6; D gene ambiguous. CDR1 is SGHDT, CDR2 YYEEEE, per germline. The CDR3 length is 15 residues. Trimming cost V 6 bases and J 2 bases, with 17 bases left between them. CDR3 bases: TGTGCCAGCACCACGGTGGACGGCAAACAAGAGACCCAGTACTTC. Its translation: CASTTVDGKQETQYF.

This clone showed up just once. The V call is TRBV5-4, the J call TRBJ2-7; 8 positions agree with TRBD2. Germline assignment: CDR1 SGHNT and CDR2 YYREEE (reference sequence). Losses at the gene ends were 3 bases for V and 4 bases for J; bases not matched to a gene: 3. The CDR3 length is 13 residues. CDR3 amino acids: CASSSGTRYEQYF. The CDR3 region has the DNA TGTGCCAGCAGCTCCGGGACTAGGTACGAGCAGTACTTC.

The genes are TRBV19 and TRBJ2-5, with TRBD2 identical over 7 bases. Germline V gene data show CDR1 as LNHDA and CDR2 as SQIVND (reference sequence). The V gene end was trimmed by 4 bases and the J gene end by 2 bases; junction bases not matched to a gene: 4. The CDR3 runs 14 residues. This CDR3 reads CASSRDYRQETQYF. Here the CDR3 DNA reads TGTGCCAGTAGTAGGGACTATCGGCAAGAGACCCAGTACTTC.

The chain uses TRBV27 and TRBJ2-3; D may be TRBD2 (6 bases). The CDR3 length is 17 residues. Deletions cut 5 bases from V and 2 bases from J, with 20 bases between. Germline values: CDR1 MNHEY, CDR2 SMNVEV (reference sequence). CDR3 loop: CASSRHSGKPFTDTQYF. CDR3 nucleotides: TGTGCCAGCAGTCGCCATAGCGGCAAACCATTCACAGATACGCAGTATTTT.

V is TRBV28 and J is TRBJ2-2, with a weak D call TRBD1 (6 bases). The CDR3 spans 14 residues. Germline lookup yields CDR1 MDHEN and CDR2 SYDVKM. V was trimmed by 4 bases and J by 1 base, leaving 7 bases between them. CDR3 region: CASSSGQNTGELFF. In DNA form, the CDR3 reads TGTGCCAGCAGTTCGGGACAGAACACCGGGGAGCTGTTTTTT.

The chain recombines TRBV5-4 with TRBJ2-1, with D tentatively TRBD2 (5 bases). Germline assignment: CDR1 SGHNT and CDR2 YYREEE (reference sequence). Trimming left V 0 bases short and J 7 bases short, with 11 bases between. The CDR3 loop spans 14 amino acids. DNA of the CDR3: TGTGCCAGCAGCTTGGCTTTGTCGGGGAATGAGCAGTTCTTC. Protein product: CASSLALSGNEQFF.

This clone was counted a single time. The rearrangement joins TRBV7-6 to TRBJ1-2; 7 bases align to TRBD1. This CDR3 has 11 amino acids. V was pared by 10 bases and J by 4 bases, with 3 bases of the junction left unmatched. CDR1 SGHVS and CDR2 FNYEAQ come from the germline V gene. As DNA, the CDR3 is TGTGCCAAGGGACAGATCTATGGCTACACCTTC. As protein: CAKGQIYGYTF.

The chain combines TRBV29-1 with TRBJ2-1; D is possibly TRBD2 (6 bases). V lost 4 bases to trimming and J lost 7 bases, with 20 bases between them. Germline V gene sequence: CDR1 SQVTM, CDR2 ANQGSEA. This CDR3 comprises 15 residues. CDR3 amino acids: CSVVRLAGFRNEQFF. The CDR3 region has the DNA TGCAGCGTTGTTCGGCTTGCGGGATTCCGGAATGAGCAGTTCTTC.

As DNA, the CDR3 is TGCGCCAGCAGTCGGAGTTCGGCTAATGAAAAACTGTTTTTT. It yields the protein CASSRSSANEKLFF. The rearrangement joins TRBV5-1 to TRBJ1-4; no firm D call. The CDR3 spans 14 residues. V lost 5 bases and J lost 3, with 11 bases in between. Looked up from germline, CDR1 is SGHRS and CDR2 is YFSETQ.

The chain is built from TRBV7-6 and TRBJ2-1; D is undetermined. V lost 6 bases and J 8 bases, leaving 14 bases between the germline ends. Germline assignment: CDR1 SGHVS and CDR2 FNYEAQ. This CDR3 spans 13 amino acids. The CDR3 DNA sequence: TGTGCCAGCAGGCGTACCCCATCGGATGAGCAGTTCTTC. It yields the protein CASRRTPSDEQFF.

The CDR3 DNA is TGTGCCAGCAGGCCGACCGGACCAAATCAGCCCCAGCATTTT. Its protein product is CASRPTGPNQPQHF. The chain uses TRBV27 and TRBJ1-5; D remains unclear. This CDR3 has 14 residues. V was clipped by 6 bases and J by 4 bases, with 13 bases between them. Germline V gives CDR1 MNHEY, CDR2 SMNVEV (reference sequence).

The chain uses TRBV6-1 and TRBJ1-4; weak D call: TRBD1 (5 bases). Germline loops: CDR1 MNHNS, CDR2 SASEGT. Trimming shortened V by 10 bases and J by 8 bases, and 23 bases separated the two germline ends. This CDR3 has 15 amino acids. CDR3 in amino acids: CATTYHSGEAEKLFF. DNA for the CDR3: TGTGCCACCACATATCATTCGGGGGAGGCGGAAAAACTGTTTTTT.

The sample holds a few counts of this clone. This chain uses TRBV6-6 with TRBJ1-2, with a weak D call TRBD1 (6 bases). The CDR3 is made up of 14 amino acids. CDR1 and CDR2 from the germline V gene are MNHNY and SVGAGI (reference sequence). V lost 4 bases, J lost 4 bases, and 13 bases lay in between. The DNA for the CDR3 is TGTGCCAGCAGTTTGCAGGGGAGCGGCTATGGCTACACCTTC. Translation gives CASSLQGSGYGYTF.

The V and J genes are TRBV28 and TRBJ2-3; maybe TRBD2 (5 bases). V was clipped by 3 bases and J by 7 bases, with 17 bases between them. The germline CDR1 and CDR2 sequences are MDHEN and SYDVKM. The CDR3 contains 15 residues. As DNA, the CDR3 is TGTGCCAGCAGTTTTGGTGTGCCGACTACTCATACGCAGTATTTT. Residues: CASSFGVPTTHTQYF.